This T cell receptor beta chain was profiled in a study of control samples from healthy donors and cancer patients. Only in-frame clones appear in the TCRdb table, and some are missing; sequencing was by immunoSEQ multiplex PCR. In the table there are some 57,000 clones, 95% to 96% of which are singletons. Trimming pared 1 base from V and 3 bases from J, leaving 21 bases between. CDR1 and CDR2 (germline): MDHEN, SYDVKM. This CDR3 region has 18 residues. Material: blood. The clonotype was recovered from a woman aged 25 to 39 in good health. V and J are TRBV28 and TRBJ1-2; D is perhaps TRBD1 (5 bases). The CDR3 region is CASSLFRISGRSHYGYTF. CDR3 sequence (DNA): TGTGCCAGCAGTTTATTCAGAATTTCGGGGCGGAGTCACTATGGCTACACCTTC.